The rows below give T cell receptor beta chains drawn from one sample of a study of control samples from healthy donors and cancer patients. TCRdb's table, derived via immunoSEQ multiplex PCR, lists solely in-frame clones and lacks some. Among about 75,000 clones listed, approximately 88% were seen once. Sequenced: blood. These receptor sequences come from a man aged 50-60 years in good health. Each CDR3 is given with its conserved first and last residue. The D gene is left open where the match is weak. The size field is filled for only some rows; it gives once, few, many or a size class.

length	D	J	size	V	CDR3	DNA
18	.	TRBJ1-6	.	TRBV27	CASSLWWADKDYNSPLHF	TGTGCCAGCAGTTTATGGTGGGCGGACAAAGACTATAATTCACCCCTCCACTTT
13	.	TRBJ1-5	.	TRBV7-2	CASSTVGDQPQHF	TGTGCCAGCAGTACAGTTGGGGATCAGCCCCAGCATTTT
15	TRBD1	TRBJ1-2	.	TRBV7-2	CASSLTGGLNYGYTF	TGTGCCAGCAGCTTGACAGGGGGATTAAACTATGGCTACACCTTC
16	.	TRBJ2-7	.	TRBV21-1	CASSSRSEGSDYEQYF	TGTGCCAGCAGCTCCCGGTCAGAGGGATCCGACTACGAGCAGTACTTC
11	TRBD1	TRBJ1-2	.	TRBV30	CACMTGGGYTF	TGTGCCTGTATGACAGGGGGTGGCTACACCTTC
17	TRBD1	TRBJ2-7	many	TRBV9	CASSSAGQAPSSYEQYF	TGTGCCAGCAGCTCAGCTGGACAGGCCCCAAGCTCCTACGAGCAGTACTTC
17	TRBD2	TRBJ2-7	once	TRBV10-3	CAIKAGAGTSGTYEQYF	TGTGCCATCAAGGCCGGGGCCGGGACTAGCGGGACCTACGAGCAGTACTTC
13	.	TRBJ2-7	.	TRBV2	CASQSDAASEQYF	TGTGCCAGCCAGTCTGACGCGGCTAGCGAGCAGTACTTC
13	.	TRBJ1-2	.	TRBV6-5	CASSYSRGGGYTF	TGTGCCAGCAGTTACTCACGGGGGGGCGGCTACACCTTC
15	.	TRBJ2-3	.	TRBV19	CASSPGIVPTDTQYF	TGTGCCAGTAGTCCCGGCATTGTGCCCACAGATACGCAGTATTTT
13	.	TRBJ2-2	.	TRBV11-3	CASSLRPTGELFF	TGTGCCAGCAGCTTACGCCCCACCGGGGAGCTGTTTTTT
15	.	TRBJ2-3	.	TRBV7-9	CASSHTAGDTDTQYF	TGTGCCAGCAGCCACACGGCTGGAGACACAGATACGCAGTATTTT
15	.	TRBJ2-7	.	TRBV9	CASSVGASLYYEQYF	TGTGCCAGCAGCGTAGGGGCCAGCCTCTACTACGAGCAGTACTTC
12	.	TRBJ2-1	.	TRBV29-1	CSVGFGDNEQFF	TGCAGCGTTGGATTTGGGGACAATGAGCAGTTCTTC
15	TRBD1	TRBJ2-7	.	TRBV27	CASSWGQYSPYEQYF	TGTGCCAGCAGTTGGGGACAGTACAGTCCCTACGAGCAGTACTTC
14	.	TRBJ2-1	.	TRBV5-1	CASKAETQDNEQFF	TGCGCCAGCAAGGCGGAAACACAAGACAATGAGCAGTTCTTC
15	TRBD2	TRBJ2-1	.	TRBV28	CASSFLLAGNNEQFF	TGTGCCAGCAGTTTTCTTCTAGCGGGAAACAATGAGCAGTTCTTC
15	.	TRBJ1-3	few	TRBV6-5	CASRTLTVSGNTIYF	TGTGCCAGCAGGACACTCACAGTCTCTGGAAACACCATATATTTT
15	.	TRBJ1-2	.	TRBV7-9	CASSFSGYTQGGYTF	TGTGCCAGCAGCTTTTCAGGGTACACCCAGGGAGGCTACACCTTC
15	TRBD2	TRBJ2-1	.	TRBV7-2	CASSFDRTSVNEQFF	TGTGCCAGCAGCTTCGACCGGACTAGCGTCAATGAGCAGTTCTTC
14	.	TRBJ2-1	once	TRBV5-6	CASSLTQPNNEQFF	TGTGCCAGCAGCTTAACACAGCCGAACAATGAGCAGTTCTTC
15	.	TRBJ2-3	once	TRBV3-1/TRBV3-2	CASSQDFPTGDTQYF	TGTGCCAGCAGCCAAGATTTTCCGACCGGGGATACGCAGTATTTT
14	TRBD2	TRBJ2-7	.	TRBV30	CAWTTGLAGKEQYF	TGTGCCTGGACCACTGGACTAGCCGGAAAAGAGCAGTACTTC
12	.	TRBJ2-5	.	TRBV30	CAWSVRVGTQYF	TGTGCCTGGAGTGTCCGAGTGGGGACCCAGTACTTC
14	TRBD1	TRBJ2-1	.	TRBV30	CATRTGGMVNEQFF	TGTGCCACCCGGACAGGTGGGATGGTCAATGAGCAGTTCTTC
13	.	TRBJ2-5	.	TRBV7-7	CASSSGDQETQYF	TGTGCCAGCAGCTCTGGGGACCAAGAGACCCAGTACTTC
16	.	TRBJ2-3	once	TRBV29-1	CSVEDGEVPSTDTQYF	TGCAGCGTTGAAGATGGGGAGGTCCCTAGCACAGATACGCAGTATTTT
14	.	TRBJ2-1	.	TRBV9	CASSVQGLGNEQFF	TGTGCCAGCAGCGTTCAGGGGCTAGGCAATGAGCAGTTCTTC
13	.	TRBJ2-2	.	TRBV19	CASSIVTGGELFF	TGTGCCAGTAGTATAGTCACAGGCGGGGAGCTGTTTTTT
16	TRBD2	TRBJ2-2	.	TRBV9	CASSPRLAGGAWELFF	TGTGCCAGCAGCCCTCGACTAGCGGGAGGGGCCTGGGAGCTGTTTTTT
11	.	TRBJ1-2	.	TRBV29-1	CSVYAFYGYTF	TGCAGCGTTTACGCGTTCTATGGCTACACCTTC
17	.	TRBJ1-5	.	TRBV19	CASTTTSLVGRGQPQHF	TGTGCCAGTACCACGACCTCGCTAGTGGGCAGGGGTCAGCCCCAGCATTTT
15	TRBD1	TRBJ1-1	.	TRBV2	CASSEGQGPNTEAFF	TGTGCCAGCAGTGAGGGACAGGGACCGAACACTGAAGCTTTCTTT
18	TRBD2	TRBJ2-7	.	TRBV15	CATSRVGGEGKISYEQYF	TGTGCCACCAGCAGAGTCGGGGGGGAGGGTAAAATCTCCTACGAGCAGTACTTC
15	.	TRBJ1-1	.	TRBV15	CATSRGTGTNSEAFF	TGTGCCACCAGCAGAGGAACGGGGACCAATTCTGAAGCTTTCTTT
13	.	TRBJ2-7	.	TRBV29-1	CSVTPSWGDEQYF	TGCAGCGTTACCCCATCCTGGGGGGACGAGCAGTACTTC
15	.	TRBJ1-1	.	TRBV3-1/TRBV3-2	CASSTGSVVSTEAFF	TGTGCCAGCAGCACCGGCAGCGTGGTTAGCACTGAAGCTTTCTTT
19	TRBD1	TRBJ2-5	.	TRBV9	CASSSVPGTGNSDRETQYF	TGTGCCAGCAGCTCGGTTCCCGGGACAGGGAATAGTGATCGGGAGACCCAGTACTTC
15	.	TRBJ2-3	.	TRBV6-2/TRBV6-3	CASSALDRNTDTQYF	TGTGCCAGCAGTGCTCTAGACAGAAACACAGATACGCAGTATTTT
11	.	TRBJ2-1	.	TRBV6-5	CASWRGNEQFF	TGTGCCAGTTGGAGGGGGAATGAGCAGTTCTTC
13	.	TRBJ2-1	.	TRBV6-6	CASSTLRQNEQFF	TGTGCCAGCTCCACCCTCCGGCAAAATGAGCAGTTCTTC
16	TRBD1	TRBJ2-2	.	TRBV30	CAWTAYQTGGTGELFF	TGTGCCTGGACGGCATACCAGACAGGGGGTACCGGGGAGCTGTTTTTT
16	TRBD2	TRBJ2-1	few	TRBV4-1	CASSQIGLARNNEQFF	TGCGCCAGCAGCCAAATCGGACTAGCGCGGAACAATGAGCAGTTCTTC
13	TRBD1	TRBJ1-2	.	TRBV7-9	CASSVQGVYGYTF	TGTGCCAGCAGCGTCCAGGGGGTCTATGGCTACACCTTC
13	.	TRBJ2-1	once	TRBV7-9	CASSLGTYNEQFF	TGTGCCAGCAGCTTAGGGACCTACAATGAGCAGTTCTTC
15	.	TRBJ2-7	few	TRBV5-4	CASSPQGGSSYEQYF	TGTGCCAGCAGCCCCCAGGGGGGTAGCTCCTACGAGCAGTACTTC
15	TRBD2	TRBJ2-7	.	TRBV3-1/TRBV3-2	CASSQGSGSVYEQYF	TGTGCCAGCAGCCAAGGGAGCGGGAGTGTCTACGAGCAGTACTTC
12	.	TRBJ2-7	.	TRBV18	CASRGTSYEQYF	TGTGCCAGCCGGGGAACCTCCTACGAGCAGTACTTC
15	.	TRBJ1-5	few	TRBV7-8	CASSSQVNSNQPQHF	TGTGCCAGCAGCTCCCAGGTGAATAGCAATCAGCCCCAGCATTTT
15	TRBD1	TRBJ2-5	.	TRBV30	CAWSEGQGGRETQYF	TGTGCCTGGAGTGAGGGACAGGGCGGCCGAGAGACCCAGTACTTC
15	TRBD2	TRBJ2-1	few	TRBV19	CASSIQSGSSGEQFF	TGTGCCAGTAGTATTCAAAGCGGGAGTAGTGGTGAGCAGTTCTTC
13	.	TRBJ1-1	.	TRBV12-3/TRBV12-4	CASSRQGVTEAFF	TGTGCCAGCAGTCGTCAAGGCGTGACTGAAGCTTTCTTT
13	.	TRBJ1-4	.	TRBV6-1	CASSEPGTEKLFF	TGTGCCAGCAGTGAACCCGGGACTGAAAAACTGTTTTTT
15	.	TRBJ2-7	few	TRBV27	CASSPGVGSTYEQYF	TGTGCCAGCAGTCCAGGGGTCGGGAGCACCTACGAGCAGTACTTC
15	.	TRBJ1-1	.	TRBV5-1	CASSLEAAHNTEAFF	TGCGCCAGCAGCTTGGAGGCCGCACATAACACTGAAGCTTTCTTT
15	TRBD2	TRBJ2-1	.	TRBV5-6	CASGMTSGISNEQFF	TGTGCCAGCGGAATGACTAGCGGGATTTCAAATGAGCAGTTCTTC
11	.	TRBJ2-1	.	TRBV12-3/TRBV12-4	CASSLGGEQFF	TGTGCCAGCAGTCTCGGGGGAGAGCAGTTCTTC
16	.	TRBJ2-6	once	TRBV5-6	CASSLGPSSGANVLTF	TGTGCCAGCAGCTTGGGGCCGAGCTCTGGGGCCAACGTCCTGACTTTC
15	.	TRBJ2-5	.	TRBV11-2	CASSSPRGPRETQYF	TGTGCCAGCAGCTCCCCCAGGGGTCCGCGGGAGACCCAGTACTTC